Presented here are 12 T cell receptor beta chains from one specimen sequenced in a study of breast tumors, draining lymph nodes, adjacent tissues. In TCRdb, the multiplex PCR reads were re-called with MiXCR into one record per CDR3 protein. The data contain more than 20,000 distinct CDR3 sequences, 20% to 25% of them singletons. Material for sequencing was breast tumor tissue. These receptors came from a female donor with breast cancer. Some clones in this sample may be carry-over from other donors' samples.

For this clonotype: A much larger clone differs by one base, so this may be a read error. The chain uses TRBV6-1 and TRBJ2-2; 7 bases fit TRBD1. Germline lookup yields CDR1 MNHNS and CDR2 SASEGT. The CDR3 covers 14 residues. The CDR3 nucleotides are TGTGCCAGCAGGGACAGGTCCAACACCGGGGAGCTGCTTTTT. As protein: CASRDRSNTGELLF.

This chain connects TRBV5-4 to TRBJ2-2, with D possibly called TRBD1 or TRBD2 (6 bases each). Germline CDR1 is SGHNT and CDR2 is YYREEE (reference sequence). The CDR3 sequence is 18 residues long. Trimming pared 3 bases from V and 6 bases from J, leaving 24 bases between. The CDR3 region has the DNA TGTGCCAGCAGCTCCCGTATTAAACGGGGGCGCACGGCCGGGGAGCTGTTTTTT. Translated: CASSSRIKRGRTAGELFF.

This clonotype was seen at least ten times. The chain recombines TRBV12-5 with TRBJ1-3; D gene ambiguous. The V end lost 5 bases, the J end lost 4 bases, and 9 bases lay between the germline ends. The CDR3 runs to 13 residues. Germline values: CDR1 LGHNT, CDR2 FRNRAP. The CDR3 bases are TGTGCTAGTGGTATCGCCGAGGGAAACACCATATATTTT. Amino acids: CASGIAEGNTIYF.

This clonotype has at least ten counts. The V call is TRBV20-1, the J call TRBJ2-1; 13 nucleotides agree with TRBD2. J gave up 5 bases and V 3 bases, and 7 bases lay outside the gene matches. The CDR3 runs to 16 residues. Germline values: CDR1 DFQATT, CDR2 SNEGSKA (reference sequence). In DNA form, the CDR3 reads TGCAGTGCTAGTTCCCCTGGACTAGCGGGAGACAATGAGCAGTTCTTC. Protein sequence: CSASSPGLAGDNEQFF.

The genes are TRBV18 and TRBJ2-1; TRBD2 is a possible D gene (6 bases). The CDR3 is 13 residues long. Germline V CDR1 and CDR2: KGHSH, LQKENI. This chain's CDR3 is CTSSLLIYNEQFF. The CDR3 DNA is TGTACTAGCTCTCTCCTTATTTACAATGAGCAGTTCTTC.

This clonotype was detected ten times or more. The chain carries TRBV10-3 and TRBJ2-3; D call uncertain. V was cut by 0 bases and J by 4 bases, with 2 bases left in between. In germline, CDR1 is ENHRY, CDR2 SYGVKD. The CDR3 covers 12 residues. CDR3 protein: CAISESADTQYF. The CDR3 bases are TGTGCCATCAGTGAGTCTGCAGATACGCAGTATTTT.

This clonotype was counted ten times or more. The genes are TRBV7-9 and TRBJ2-2, with TRBD1 as a possible D gene (5 bases). This CDR3 is 17 amino acids long. V lost 2 bases, J lost 2 bases, and 15 bases lay in between. Germline values: CDR1 SEHNR, CDR2 FQNEAQ (reference sequence). This CDR3 reads CASSLSGQGPNTGELFF. The CDR3 DNA follows: TGTGCCAGCAGCTTATCTGGGCAGGGCCCTAACACCGGGGAGCTGTTTTTT.

The gene calls are TRBV5-1 and TRBJ2-1; D possibly corresponds to TRBD1 (6 bases). The CDR3 loop spans 14 amino acids. The germline V gene encodes CDR1 SGHRS and CDR2 YFSETQ. The V end lost 0 bases, the J end lost 8 bases, and 12 bases lay between the germline ends. The DNA of the CDR3 is TGCGCCAGCAGCTTGGGGGGGCTGCTCGATGAGCAGTTCTTC. Its protein product is CASSLGGLLDEQFF. Supplemented by reference TRBV5-1 and TRBJ2-1, the full variable domain reads KAGVTQTPRYLIKTRGQQVTLSCSPISGHRSVSWYQQTPGQGLQFLFEYFSETQRNKGNFPGRFSGRQFSNSRSEMNVSTLELGDSALYLCASSLGGLLDEQFFGPGTRLTVL.

The chain employs TRBV5-8 and TRBJ2-1; D remains ambiguous. Germline V gene data show CDR1 as SGHTS and CDR2 as YDEGEE. This CDR3 region has 13 residues. Trimming pared 4 bases from V and 4 bases from J, leaving 9 bases between. This CDR3 is CASSANQYNEQFF. CDR3 coding DNA: TGTGCCAGCAGCGCGAACCAATACAATGAGCAGTTCTTC.

Remarks on this clonotype: Mismatch with germline at one junction end may stem from a read error. Here the CDR3 DNA reads TGCGCCAGCAGCCAAGATCAGTACAGGGGGATCTCCGACGAGCAGTACTTC. Its protein product is CASSQDQYRGISDEQYF. V usage is TRBV4-1 and J usage is TRBJ2-7; 8 positions match TRBD1. The CDR3 has 17 residues. Germline V gene data show CDR1 as MGHRA and CDR2 as YSYEKL.

To note about this clonotype: This could be a read error, since a much larger clone is one nucleotide away. This rearrangement joins TRBV3-1 to TRBJ1-5; no reliable D call. The CDR3 runs 14 residues. The germline V gene has CDR1 LGHDT and CDR2 YNNKEL (reference sequence). Written as DNA, the CDR3 is TGTGCCAACAGCCCTGCTTATAGCAATCAGCCCCAGCATTTT. Its protein is CANSPAYSNQPQHF.

Concerning this clonotype itself: One base away lies a much larger clone, so this may be a sequencing read error. The chain combines TRBV12-3 or TRBV12-4 with TRBJ2-7, with 9 bases identical to TRBD2. V trimming: 11 bases; J trimming: 6 bases; junction bases outside the gene matches: 11. This CDR3 contains 13 residues. The CDR3 spells CAGKPAGGPEQYF. The CDR3 DNA reads as TGTGCCGGCAAACCAGCGGGAGGACCCGAGCAGTACTTC.